Described below is a single TCR beta chain sequence and its context. This record comes from a study of blood T cell repertoires in COVID-19. CDR1 and CDR2 (germline): SEHNR, FQNEAQ (reference sequence). The CDR3 loop spans 13 amino acids. J gave up 3 bases and V 5 bases, and 3 bases lay outside the gene matches. The table came from immunoSEQ multiplex PCR; TCRdb's copy has only in-frame clones and leaves some out. This sample has about 150,000 clones, with about 90% found just once. The sequenced material came from peripheral blood. The clonotype comes from a man aged 50-59 years with acute or convalescent COVID-19. The chain recombines TRBV7-9 with TRBJ2-7; 8 nucleotides align to TRBD1. CDR3 nucleotide sequence: TGTGCCAGCAGCCCACAGGGGGACTACGAGCAGTACTTC. Translation gives CASSPQGDYEQYF.